These 10 T cell receptor beta chains came from one sample sequenced in a study of CD8+ T cells in alopecia areata. Treatment here: oral pan-JAK inhibitor, 5-10 mg twice daily. Investigators isolated RNA and reverse transcribed it into cDNA to act as the sequencing template. TCRdb's table, derived via immunoSEQ multiplex PCR, lists solely in-frame clones and lacks some. Of some 220,000 clones listed, roughly 56% are singletons. Source: CD4+ T cells sorted from blood, taken at week 4, from a patient treated with tofacitinib. These receptors originate from a human donor with alopecia areata.

The V call is TRBV7-2, the J call TRBJ2-7; no reliable D call. The CDR3 runs to 11 residues. V dropped 5 bases and J dropped 2 bases, with 4 bases sitting between them. Germline V gene lookup returns CDR1 SGHTA and CDR2 FQGNSA. The CDR3 is CASSPAYEQYF. CDR3 in DNA: TGTGCCAGCAGCCCCGCCTACGAGCAGTACTTC.

The chain joins TRBV15 to TRBJ2-7; TRBD1 aligns across 8 bases. V trimming: 2 bases; J trimming: 2 bases; junction bases outside the gene matches: 5. The CDR3 is 15 residues long. Germline CDR1 reads LNHNV; CDR2 reads YYDKDF (reference sequence). The CDR3 nucleotides are TGTGCCACCAGCAGAACCGGGACAGGCACCTACGAGCAGTACTTC. This gives the protein CATSRTGTGTYEQYF.

This clone has more than one count but fewer than ten. The CDR3 DNA is TGTGCCAGCAGCTTTGGTAGACTAGGAGAGCATTTT. This encodes CASSFGRLGEHF. The V and J genes are TRBV5-4 and TRBJ1-5; D gene ambiguous. CDR3 length: 12 amino acids. Deletions cut 2 bases from V and 14 bases from J, with 14 bases between. Looked up from germline, CDR1 is SGHNT and CDR2 is YYREEE (reference sequence).

The V call is TRBV30, the J call TRBJ2-7, with D perhaps being TRBD1 or TRBD2 (6 bases each). CDR1 and CDR2 (germline): GTSNPN, SVGIG (reference sequence). The CDR3 spans 13 residues. The V end lost 2 bases, the J end lost 2 bases, and 10 bases lay between the germline ends. For the CDR3, the DNA is TGTGCCTGGAGTAGGGGGGCCGCCTACGAGCAGTACTTC. Protein product: CAWSRGAAYEQYF. Full variable domain (outside the CDR3, taken from reference TRBV30 and TRBJ2-7): SQTIHQWPATLVQPVGSPLSLECTVEGTSNPNLYWYRQAAGRGLQLLFYSVGIGQISSEVPQNLSASRPQDRQFILSSKKLLLSDSGFYLCAWSRGAAYEQYFGPGTRLTVT.

The rearrangement joins TRBV29-1 to TRBJ1-2; a weak D match, TRBD1 (5 bases). The CDR3 spans 15 residues. The V gene lost 1 base and the J gene lost 4 bases, with 16 bases spanning the gap. Germline assignment: CDR1 SQVTM and CDR2 ANQGSEA. CDR3 in amino acids: CSVEVWQGMGYGYTF. DNA for the CDR3: TGCAGCGTTGAAGTATGGCAGGGAATGGGCTATGGCTACACCTTC.

The J gene is TRBJ1-5, the V gene TRBV6-1; 8 bases align to TRBD1. The CDR3 loop spans 13 amino acids. Germline trimming cut 8 bases from V and 5 bases from J; bases unmatched to any gene: 5. CDR1 is MNHNS and CDR2 is SASEGT in the germline V gene. CDR3 bases: TGTGCCAGCTCCAGGGGGCCCGATCAGCCCCAGCATTTT. Translating it yields CASSRGPDQPQHF.

This clone was seen a few times. This chain uses TRBV11-2 with TRBJ2-1; no reliable D call. With 0 bases removed from V and 3 bases from J, the gap between germline ends came to 6 bases. The CDR3 is 14 amino acids. Germline CDR1 is SGHAT and CDR2 is FQNNGV. The CDR3 is CASSLDQFYNEQFF. In nucleotides, the CDR3 is TGTGCCAGCAGCTTAGATCAGTTCTACAATGAGCAGTTCTTC.

The chain combines TRBV28 with TRBJ2-1; possible D gene TRBD1, 6 bases. V lost 5 bases, J lost 12 bases, and 20 bases lay in between. Germline CDR1 is MDHEN and CDR2 is SYDVKM. The CDR3 covers 14 residues. The CDR3 region has the DNA TGTGCCAGCAGTCCCGGCGCCGCAGGGGCTTCGCAGTTCTTC. It codes for CASSPGAAGASQFF.

The chain combines TRBV27 with TRBJ2-7; the D gene is possibly TRBD2 (5 bases). Trimming pared 8 bases from V and 2 bases from J, leaving 13 bases between. CDR1 MNHEY and CDR2 SMNVEV come from the germline V gene (reference sequence). The CDR3 extends over 13 amino acids. The CDR3 region is CASRTGNTYEQYF. The CDR3 nucleotides read TGTGCCAGCCGGACCGGGAATACCTACGAGCAGTACTTC.

This clone was seen a few times. CDR3 protein: CASSLVTDSNQPQHF. The DNA for the CDR3 is TGTGCCAGCAGCTTAGTAACAGATAGCAATCAGCCCCAGCATTTT. The J gene is TRBJ1-5, the V gene TRBV7-2; D uncertain. The germline V gene encodes CDR1 SGHTA and CDR2 FQGNSA. With 1 base removed from V and 0 bases from J, the gap between germline ends came to 7 bases. The CDR3 sequence is 15 residues long.